This T cell receptor (beta chain) was sequenced in a study of blood T cell repertoires in COVID-19. Study-wide background: The cDNA or gDNA used as material had been derived from T cells, B-cell-depleted T cells, or PBMCs.

Authors' analysis steps: Researchers report that nucleated cell counts were estimated from reference gene primer amplification. Only in-frame clones appear in the TCRdb table, and some are missing; sequencing was by immunoSEQ multiplex PCR. The DNA was the basis for D and trimming; V, J and clone size are from that table. The sample includes 55,000 or so clones, approximately 82% of them seen just once. Germline V gene lookup returns CDR1 MGHRA and CDR2 YSYEKL. The CDR3 consists of 17 residues. The trim removed 0 bases at V and 4 bases at J, leaving 8 bases unmatched. The gene calls are TRBV4-1 and TRBJ1-2; 10 nucleotides align to TRBD1. Sample: peripheral blood. This sequence originates from a human donor in a cohort sampled during active or convalescent COVID-19. CDR3 in amino acids: CASSQDRLGTGAYGYTF. The DNA of the CDR3 is TGCGCCAGCAGCCAAGATCGACTAGGGACAGGGGCCTATGGCTACACCTTC.